This paragraph covers one TCR beta chain sequence. Its antigen remains unidentified. The read halts 3 residues ahead of the CDR3 end, with the missing end drawn from the germline J gene. The CDR3 runs to 14 residues. Germline V CDR1 and CDR2: KGHSH, LQKENI. This entry is derived from a study of T cells in women clearing cervical HPV infection. Study information: For cases, blood was sampled a median 149 days after lesion detection, interquartile range roughly 80 to 220 days.

TCR beta CDR3 amplified by multiplex PCR from approximately 1,200 ng genomic DNA. Profiled with immunoSEQ multiplex PCR; TCRdb holds only in-frame clones, not every one. This repertoire includes under 25,000 clones. Study findings and constraints: Each sample's T-cell count was unknown, possibly confounding richness.

J is TRBJ2-4 and V is TRBV18; D gene ambiguous. The source material was blood buffy coat. This TCR was sampled from a woman aged 18-69 years with a cervical HPV16 infection that either progressed to CIN3+ or cleared (not recorded which). CDR3 DNA (partial): TGTGCCAGCTCAGCTTCTCTGGCTAACTATGGT. This gives the protein CASSASLANYG. In full, the CDR3 is CASSASLANYGQYF.